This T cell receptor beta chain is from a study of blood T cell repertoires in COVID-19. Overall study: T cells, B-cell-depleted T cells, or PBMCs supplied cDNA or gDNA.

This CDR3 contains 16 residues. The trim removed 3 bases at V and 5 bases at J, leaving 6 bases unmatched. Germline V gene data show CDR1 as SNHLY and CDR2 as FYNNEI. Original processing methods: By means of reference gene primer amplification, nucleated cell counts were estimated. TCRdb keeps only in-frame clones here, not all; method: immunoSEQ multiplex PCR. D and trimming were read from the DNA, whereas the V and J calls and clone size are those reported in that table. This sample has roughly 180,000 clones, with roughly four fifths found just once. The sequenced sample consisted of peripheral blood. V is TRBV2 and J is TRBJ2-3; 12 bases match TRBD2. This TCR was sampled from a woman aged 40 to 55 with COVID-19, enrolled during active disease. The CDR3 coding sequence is TGTGCCAGCAGTGAGCTGCTAGCGGGAGGGGGAGATACGCAGTATTTT. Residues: CASSELLAGGGDTQYF.